This T cell receptor beta chain was recorded in a study of shared clonotypes between healthy human individuals. Study background: Three plates were used per donor for CD4 naive, three for CD4 memory, two for CD8 naive and one for CD8 memory.

TCRdb's table, derived via immunoSEQ multiplex PCR, lists solely in-frame clones and lacks some. The sample records some 1.5 million clones, roughly 98% being singletons. CDR3 length equals 16 residues. Germline-derived CDR1 and CDR2 are GTSNPN and SVGIG (reference sequence). V was trimmed by 1 base and J by 5 bases, leaving 18 bases between them. The clonotype was recovered from a man aged 25-45 years in good health. Sequencing used naive CD4+ T cells sorted from blood. The subset denotes: CD45RA+ positively selected. V usage is TRBV30 and J usage is TRBJ1-3, with D perhaps matching TRBD1 (6 bases). The CDR3 region is CAWSEQGTRLRNTIYF. The CDR3 nucleotides read TGTGCCTGGAGTGAACAAGGGACAAGGTTAAGAAACACCATATATTTT.